The source of this T cell receptor (beta chain) is a study of blood T cell repertoires in COVID-19. Per the original methods: For nucleated cells, counts were estimated from reference gene primer amplification. The assay was immunoSEQ multiplex PCR, and TCRdb's table has in-frame clones only and misses some. That table gives V, J and clone size, and the DNA gave D and trimming. Of approximately 15,000 clones listed, around 77% are singletons. Germline CDR1 and CDR2: SGHRS and YFSETQ. There are 14 residues in the CDR3. Trimming took 4 bases from V and 4 from J; bases not matched to a gene: 6. The sequencing input was peripheral blood. The clonotype comes from a human donor in a cohort sampled during active COVID-19. V and J are TRBV5-1 and TRBJ2-7; 9 bases fit TRBD1. The CDR3 reads CASSPGQGRYEQYF. CDR3 bases: TGCGCCAGCAGCCCCGGACAGGGGAGGTACGAGCAGTACTTC. Full variable domain (outside the CDR3, taken from reference TRBV5-1 and TRBJ2-7): KAGVTQTPRYLIKTRGQQVTLSCSPISGHRSVSWYQQTPGQGLQFLFEYFSETQRNKGNFPGRFSGRQFSNSRSEMNVSTLELGDSALYLCASSPGQGRYEQYFGPGTRLTVT.